A selection of T cell receptor beta chains follows, all from one sample in a study of T-cell reconstitution after alpha-beta-depleted transplantation in children. TCRdb analysed the PCR reads with MiXCR anew, one entry per CDR3 protein. This sample has 450,000 to 550,000 distinct CDR3 sequences; roughly an eighth occur once, and the top ten carry about 14%. The input for sequencing was PBMCs, mostly from graft donor cells, taken 180 days after TCRalphabeta/CD19-depleted stem cell transplant. These receptor sequences come from a female patient aged 2 to 10 who had a stem cell transplant for aplastic anemia, so the T cells may come from the graft donor. CDR3s include the opening cysteine and the closing phenylalanine or tryptophan. The D gene is left open where the match is weak. Clone size is shown for a subset of rows, as once, few, many or a class of expanded clone.

CDR3: CSARDNWAVGNTIYF
DNA: TGCAGTGCTAGGGATAATTGGGCAGTCGGAAACACCATATATTTT
size: NA
D: NA
J: TRBJ1-3
V: TRBV20-1

CDR3: CASRTDGVYQPQHF
DNA: TGTGCCAGTAGGACGGACGGAGTGTATCAGCCCCAGCATTTT
size: NA
D: NA
J: TRBJ1-5
V: TRBV19

CDR3: CSAKTGGEQYF
DNA: TGCAGTGCTAAGACAGGGGGCGAGCAGTACTTC
size: few
D: TRBD1
J: TRBJ2-7
V: TRBV20-1

CDR3: CATSREHGTYEQYF
DNA: TGTGCCACCAGCAGAGAGCACGGGACCTACGAGCAGTACTTC
size: NA
D: NA
J: TRBJ2-7
V: TRBV15

CDR3: CASSGGGPDQPQHF
DNA: TGTGCCAGCTCGGGCGGGGGGCCCGATCAGCCCCAGCATTTT
size: few
D: NA
J: TRBJ1-5
V: TRBV18

CDR3: CSARHRNGNTIYF
DNA: TGCAGTGCTAGACATCGGAACGGAAACACCATATATTTT
size: few
D: NA
J: TRBJ1-3
V: TRBV20-1

CDR3: CASSQSFLAGPGELFF
DNA: TGTGCCAGCAGCCAATCTTTCCTAGCGGGACCCGGGGAGCTGTTTTTT
size: few
D: TRBD2
J: TRBJ2-2
V: TRBV3-1

CDR3: CASSQHDRAGANVLTF
DNA: TGCGCCAGCAGCCAACACGACAGGGCTGGGGCCAACGTCCTGACTTTC
size: NA
D: TRBD1
J: TRBJ2-6
V: TRBV4-1

CDR3: CASSLNGNTGELFF
DNA: TGTGCCAGCAGCTTAAACGGCAACACCGGGGAGCTGTTTTTT
size: few
D: NA
J: TRBJ2-2
V: TRBV7-2

CDR3: CSALPGDVYGYTF
DNA: TGCAGTGCCCTCCCGGGCGATGTCTATGGCTACACCTTC
size: few
D: NA
J: TRBJ1-2
V: TRBV20-1

CDR3: CSGLAGVNIQYF
DNA: TGCAGTGGTCTAGCGGGAGTTAACATTCAGTACTTC
size: NA
D: TRBD2
J: TRBJ2-4
V: TRBV20-1

CDR3: CSARQLGETQYF
DNA: TGCAGTGCTAGACAGTTAGGGGAGACCCAGTACTTC
size: few
D: NA
J: TRBJ2-5
V: TRBV20-1

CDR3: CSARDLAGGPVYEQYF
DNA: TGCAGTGCTAGAGATCTCGCGGGAGGTCCTGTCTACGAGCAGTACTTC
size: few
D: TRBD2
J: TRBJ2-7
V: TRBV20-1

CDR3: CASSYPRWRDANTGELFF
DNA: TGTGCCAGCAGTTATCCTCGCTGGCGGGATGCGAACACCGGGGAGCTGTTTTTT
size: NA
D: NA
J: TRBJ2-2
V: TRBV6-5

CDR3: CASSLNGLEEKLFF
DNA: TGTGCCAGCAGCTTGAACGGCCTTGAGGAAAAACTGTTTTTT
size: few
D: NA
J: TRBJ1-4
V: TRBV5-6

CDR3: CSARPRGETQYF
DNA: TGCAGTGCTCGGCCCCGGGGGGAGACCCAGTACTTC
size: many
D: NA
J: TRBJ2-5
V: TRBV20-1

CDR3: CSARSRRDPTGELFF
DNA: TGCAGTGCTAGAAGTCGGCGGGACCCCACCGGGGAGCTGTTTTTT
size: NA
D: NA
J: TRBJ2-2
V: TRBV20-1

CDR3: CASSKARGGNSPLHF
DNA: TGTGCCAGCAGCAAAGCCCGGGGTGGGAATTCACCCCTCCACTTT
size: few
D: NA
J: TRBJ1-6
V: TRBV21-1

CDR3: CASSTSPAGQGTQYF
DNA: TGTGCCAGCAGTACTTCCCCGGCGGGGCAGGGGACCCAGTACTTC
size: few
D: NA
J: TRBJ2-5
V: TRBV28

CDR3: CASSPRQGIYNEQFF
DNA: TGTGCCAGCAGCCCGCGACAGGGGATTTACAATGAGCAGTTCTTC
size: once
D: TRBD1
J: TRBJ2-1
V: TRBV7-2

CDR3: CASSLPGRQGNQPQHF
DNA: TGTGCCAGCAGTTTACCGGGACGGCAAGGAAATCAGCCCCAGCATTTT
size: few
D: NA
J: TRBJ1-5
V: TRBV12-3/TRBV12-4

CDR3: CASSLAHRGYTF
DNA: TGTGCCAGCAGTTTAGCCCACCGTGGCTACACCTTC
size: NA
D: NA
J: TRBJ1-2
V: TRBV12-3/TRBV12-4

CDR3: CASSPPGAYQPQHF
DNA: TGTGCCAGCAGTCCTCCAGGGGCTTATCAGCCCCAGCATTTT
size: NA
D: NA
J: TRBJ1-5
V: TRBV6-1

CDR3: CSARDVQGPHNEQFF
DNA: TGCAGTGCTAGAGATGTACAGGGCCCCCACAATGAGCAGTTCTTC
size: NA
D: NA
J: TRBJ2-1
V: TRBV20-1

CDR3: CASSHLGGARGNTIYF
DNA: TGTGCCAGCAGCCATCTCGGGGGCGCGCGGGGAAACACCATATATTTT
size: NA
D: NA
J: TRBJ1-3
V: TRBV3-1

CDR3: CASSQEKQGAVHF
DNA: TGCGCCAGCAGCCAAGAAAAGCAGGGGGCGGTCCACTTT
size: NA
D: TRBD1
J: TRBJ1-6
V: TRBV4-3

CDR3: CASSLPSTPWAVNTGELFF
DNA: TGTGCCAGCAGTTTGCCCTCTACTCCGTGGGCAGTCAACACCGGGGAGCTGTTTTTT
size: few
D: NA
J: TRBJ2-2
V: TRBV28

CDR3: CASSLGESGLAFRQFF
DNA: TGTGCCAGCAGTTTAGGTGAATCGGGACTAGCTTTCCGGCAGTTCTTC
size: few
D: TRBD2
J: TRBJ2-1
V: TRBV27

CDR3: CATSRGREVNEQFF
DNA: TGTGCCACCAGCAGAGGTCGGGAGGTCAATGAGCAGTTCTTC
size: few
D: TRBD2
J: TRBJ2-1
V: TRBV15

CDR3: CASSLDLAVISYNEQFF
DNA: TGTGCCAGCAGTTTAGATCTAGCGGTTATCTCCTACAATGAGCAGTTCTTC
size: NA
D: TRBD2
J: TRBJ2-1
V: TRBV28

CDR3: CASSLGGTAPGGYTF
DNA: TGTGCCAGCAGCTTAGGGGGGACGGCTCCTGGCGGCTACACCTTC
size: few
D: NA
J: TRBJ1-2
V: TRBV7-2

CDR3: CASSLLAGGKDHEQYF
DNA: TGCGCCAGCAGCCTACTAGCGGGAGGGAAGGACCACGAGCAGTACTTC
size: few
D: TRBD2
J: TRBJ2-7
V: TRBV5-1

CDR3: CSARVLAGVSTGELFF
DNA: TGCAGTGCTAGAGTCCTAGCGGGAGTGAGTACCGGGGAGCTGTTTTTT
size: NA
D: TRBD2
J: TRBJ2-2
V: TRBV20-1

CDR3: CASSPGTGATSYEQYF
DNA: TGTGCCAGCAGCCCGGGTACAGGGGCAACCTCCTACGAGCAGTACTTC
size: few
D: TRBD1
J: TRBJ2-7
V: TRBV7-9

CDR3: CASSLSSDYNEQFF
DNA: TGCGCCAGCAGCTTGAGCAGCGACTACAATGAGCAGTTCTTC
size: many
D: NA
J: TRBJ2-1
V: TRBV5-1

CDR3: CASTLTGPYNEQFF
DNA: TGTGCCAGCACCTTGACAGGGCCCTACAATGAGCAGTTCTTC
size: NA
D: TRBD1
J: TRBJ2-1
V: TRBV27

CDR3: CASSPPYRVETQYF
DNA: TGTGCCAGCTCACCACCGTACAGAGTAGAGACCCAGTACTTC
size: NA
D: NA
J: TRBJ2-5
V: TRBV18

CDR3: CASSYSGGGYNEQFF
DNA: TGTGCCAGCAGTTACTCAGGGGGCGGCTACAATGAGCAGTTCTTC
size: many
D: TRBD1
J: TRBJ2-1
V: TRBV6-2/TRBV6-3

CDR3: CASSSGSGASYNEQFF
DNA: TGTGCCAGCAGCTCTGGGTCAGGGGCCTCCTACAATGAGCAGTTCTTC
size: few
D: NA
J: TRBJ2-1
V: TRBV5-5

CDR3: CASSLYLGTGELFF
DNA: TGTGCCAGCAGCTTGTATCTAGGCACCGGGGAGCTGTTTTTT
size: NA
D: NA
J: TRBJ2-2
V: TRBV11-3

CDR3: CSVEGNSGRDYNEQFF
DNA: TGCAGCGTTGAAGGGAATAGCGGGAGGGACTACAATGAGCAGTTCTTC
size: few
D: TRBD2
J: TRBJ2-1
V: TRBV29-1

CDR3: CASTSQEWEGQFF
DNA: TGTGCCAGCACCTCTCAGGAATGGGAGGGGCAGTTCTTC
size: few
D: TRBD2
J: TRBJ2-1
V: TRBV28

CDR3: CASSLQEEEYF
DNA: TGTGCCAGCAGCTTACAAGAGGAGGAGTACTTC
size: many
D: NA
J: TRBJ2-7
V: TRBV7-9

CDR3: CASSLVSAYYEQYF
DNA: TGTGCCAGCAGTTTAGTTAGCGCGTACTACGAGCAGTACTTC
size: NA
D: NA
J: TRBJ2-7
V: TRBV12-3/TRBV12-4

CDR3: CASSETNRYNQPQHF
DNA: TGTGCCAGCAGTGAAACCAACAGGTACAATCAGCCCCAGCATTTT
size: NA
D: NA
J: TRBJ1-5
V: TRBV6-1

CDR3: CASSLETDTQYF
DNA: TGTGCCAGCAGCTTAGAGACAGATACGCAGTATTTT
size: many
D: NA
J: TRBJ2-3
V: TRBV7-2

CDR3: CSARWSGSRTDTQYF
DNA: TGCAGTGCTAGATGGAGCGGGAGCCGCACAGATACGCAGTATTTT
size: NA
D: TRBD2
J: TRBJ2-3
V: TRBV20-1

CDR3: CASSQLQGGPSGYTF
DNA: TGTGCCAGCAGCCAATTACAGGGGGGGCCCAGTGGCTACACCTTC
size: few
D: TRBD1
J: TRBJ1-2
V: TRBV4-2

CDR3: CASSPQREETQYF
DNA: TGTGCCAGCAGCCCGCAGCGGGAAGAGACCCAGTACTTC
size: NA
D: NA
J: TRBJ2-5
V: TRBV7-2

CDR3: CSVHGQLPYGYTF
DNA: TGCAGCGTCCACGGACAGTTACCGTATGGCTACACCTTC
size: few
D: NA
J: TRBJ1-2
V: TRBV29-1

CDR3: CASSYPWASGGTDTQYF
DNA: TGTGCCAGCAGCTACCCGTGGGCTAGCGGGGGCACAGATACGCAGTATTTT
size: NA
D: TRBD2
J: TRBJ2-3
V: TRBV7-9

CDR3: CASSYPITSTGDHGYTF
DNA: TGTGCCAGCAGTTATCCCATCACCTCGACAGGGGATCATGGCTACACCTTC
size: few
D: TRBD1
J: TRBJ1-2
V: TRBV6-5

CDR3: CASSLLSGRSWETQYF
DNA: TGTGCCAGCAGCTTATTGAGCGGGAGAAGTTGGGAGACCCAGTACTTC
size: once
D: TRBD2
J: TRBJ2-5
V: TRBV7-6

CDR3: CSVESPREREQFF
DNA: TGCAGCGTTGAATCGCCCCGGGAACGGGAGCAGTTCTTC
size: NA
D: NA
J: TRBJ2-1
V: TRBV29-1